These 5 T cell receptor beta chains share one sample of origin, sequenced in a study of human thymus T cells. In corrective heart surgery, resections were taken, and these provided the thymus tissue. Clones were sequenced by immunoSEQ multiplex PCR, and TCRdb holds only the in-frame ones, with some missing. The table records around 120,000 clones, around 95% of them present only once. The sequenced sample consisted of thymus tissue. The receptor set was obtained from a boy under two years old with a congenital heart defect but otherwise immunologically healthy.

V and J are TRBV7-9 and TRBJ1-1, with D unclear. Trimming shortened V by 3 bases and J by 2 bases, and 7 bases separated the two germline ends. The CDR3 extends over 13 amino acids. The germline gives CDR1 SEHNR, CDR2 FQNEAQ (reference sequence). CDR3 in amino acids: CASSFSANTEAFF. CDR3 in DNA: TGTGCCAGCAGCTTTTCAGCTAACACTGAAGCTTTCTTT.

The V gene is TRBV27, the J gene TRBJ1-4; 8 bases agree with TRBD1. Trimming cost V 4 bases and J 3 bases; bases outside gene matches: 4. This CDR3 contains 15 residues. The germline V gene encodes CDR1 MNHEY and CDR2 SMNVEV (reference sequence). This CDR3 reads CASSWEGQANEKLFF. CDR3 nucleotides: TGTGCCAGCAGTTGGGAGGGACAGGCTAATGAAAAACTGTTTTTT.

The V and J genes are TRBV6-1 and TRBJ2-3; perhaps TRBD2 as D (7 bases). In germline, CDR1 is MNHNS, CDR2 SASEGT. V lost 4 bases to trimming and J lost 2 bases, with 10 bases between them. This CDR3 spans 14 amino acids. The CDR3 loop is CASSVGGLTDTQYF. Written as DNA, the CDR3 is TGTGCCAGCAGTGTCGGGGGGCTCACAGATACGCAGTATTTT.

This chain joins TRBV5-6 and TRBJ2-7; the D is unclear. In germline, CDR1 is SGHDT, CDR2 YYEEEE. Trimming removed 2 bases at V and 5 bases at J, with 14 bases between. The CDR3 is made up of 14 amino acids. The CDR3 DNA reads TGTGCCAGCAGCTTTTCCACGGAGTGGAACGAGCAGTACTTC. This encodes CASSFSTEWNEQYF.

For the CDR3, the DNA is TGTGCCAGCAGCGACAGGGCGAGGGACACTGAAGCTTTCTTT. Its translation: CASSDRARDTEAFF. V gene TRBV9 combines with J gene TRBJ1-1; the D gene is possibly TRBD1 (6 bases). The CDR3 is 14 residues long. The V end was cut by 3 bases, the J end by 3 bases, with 12 bases between. Germline CDR1 and CDR2: SGDLS and YYNGEE.